The T cell receptor beta chain under discussion was sequenced for a study of T-cell memory formation after mild COVID-19 (dated by TCRdb to the early 2020s). General notes on the study: Most TCR sequence clusters were specific to one of the two donors. In two donors, T-cell clones that expanded and contracted after mild COVID-19 were followed by sequencing TCRalpha and TCRbeta repertoires longitudinally. Two young, previously healthy adult volunteers, one female and one male, were included in the cohort. What the authors observed across the whole study: Some responding clones were found in pre-infection memory, which suggests that pre-existing cross-reactive memory T cells took part in the SARS-CoV-2 response. From day 15 to 85, contracting clones showed balanced CD4/CD8 phenotypes, whereas a second wave of clones that expanded from day 15 to 37 leaned towards CD4+. Contracting CD4+ clones were found mainly in CM and EM memory subsets, while CD8+ clones were enriched in EMRA. SARS-CoV-2 specificity was not confirmed for the second-wave clones peaking on day 37. The study included only two mild cases, and larger cohorts that include severe cases with pre-infection samples were judged to be necessary.

Ficoll-Paque density gradient centrifugation was used to isolate PBMCs. The CDR1 and CDR2 encoded by the germline V gene are MGHRA and YSYEKL. Trimming costs V 1 base and J 1 base, and their ends lie 15 bases apart. Including the terminal cysteine and phenylalanine, the CDR3 comprises 17 residues. Only CDR3 DNA is held: 51 bases, read in frame from base 1. The sample was run on an Illumina NovaSeq 6000. TCRalpha and TCRbeta cDNA libraries were built by 5'RACE with constant-segment primers, adding sample barcodes and unique molecular identifiers. RNA was extracted from every sample with Trizol reagent. The libraries were amplified in two PCR steps, and the second step added a second sample barcode and Illumina TruSeq adapters. Libraries were sequenced on an Illumina NovaSeq with 2 x 150 bp paired-end reads. In the source study's methods: Reads were demultiplexed and collapsed into UMI-guided consensus sequences with migec v1.2.7. Using mixcr v2.1.11, UMI consensuses were aligned to TRA and TRB V and J templates and then assembled into clonotypes. Expanded or contracted clonotypes were those called significant by both edgeR and NoisET, with noise models trained on biological replicates. For edgeR calls, the thresholds were a false discovery rate-adjusted p below 0.01 and a log2 fold-change of 1. PCA with hierarchical clustering of max-normalized trajectories of the 1000 most abundant clonotypes was used as exploratory dynamics analysis. Separately sequenced CD4+ and CD8+ repertoires were used to assign a CD4 or CD8 phenotype to each responding clone. TCRdb reprocessed the public reads (quality trimming at Q25 with fastp, clone calling with MiXCR) and kept in-frame beta chains. Every entry covers one CDR3 protein and lists the most common genes and DNA from its rows. The V and J calls follow TCRdb's processing rather than the paper's. Counted in this sample were almost 350,000 distinct CDR3 sequences; roughly 19% of them appeared once. The top ten clones comprise roughly a fifth of the sample.

To note about this clonotype: Its antigen is unknown. It has no much larger one-base neighbor in the sample; base qualities were not kept.

The chain couples TRBV4-1 to TRBJ2-3, and perhaps TRBD2 as D gene, on 5 matching bases. Sequenced sample: PBMCs or a T cell subset sorted from them (not recorded which). The clonotype was recovered from a man aged 18 to 30 who had mild COVID-19 (a few samples of this study predate the infection). The sample titles of this study are shuffled in the database, so cell type and time point are left out; the donor was told from shared clones. The nucleotide sequence is given as TGCGCCAGCAGCCAAGGGACGCCAAGCGGTCGCACAGATACGCAGTATTTT. This is translated as CASSQGTPSGRTDTQYF.